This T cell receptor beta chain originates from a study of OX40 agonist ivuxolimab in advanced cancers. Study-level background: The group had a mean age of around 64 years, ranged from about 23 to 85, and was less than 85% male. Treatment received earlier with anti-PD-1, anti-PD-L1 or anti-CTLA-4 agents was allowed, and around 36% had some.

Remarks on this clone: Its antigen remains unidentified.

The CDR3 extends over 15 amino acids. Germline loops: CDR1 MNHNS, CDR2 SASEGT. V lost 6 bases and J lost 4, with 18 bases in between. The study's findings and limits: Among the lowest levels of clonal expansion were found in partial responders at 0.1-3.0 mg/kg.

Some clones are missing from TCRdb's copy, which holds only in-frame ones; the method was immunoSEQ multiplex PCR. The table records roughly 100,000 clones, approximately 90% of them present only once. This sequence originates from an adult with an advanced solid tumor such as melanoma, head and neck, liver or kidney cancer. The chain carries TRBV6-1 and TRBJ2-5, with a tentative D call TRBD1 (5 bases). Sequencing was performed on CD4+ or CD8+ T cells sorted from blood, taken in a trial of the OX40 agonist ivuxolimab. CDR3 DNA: TGTGCCAGCAGCCCCGGCAGGGCCTGGGGAGAGACCCAGTACTTC. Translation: CASSPGRAWGETQYF.